A selection of T cell receptor beta chains follows, all from one sample in a study of cytomegalovirus exposure and HLA in healthy donors. Some clones are missing from TCRdb's copy, which holds only in-frame ones; the method was immunoSEQ multiplex PCR. The sample yields about 130,000 clones, more than 80% seen once. Source material: PBMCs. The receptors stem from a woman in her thirties in good health and CMV-seropositive. CDR3s include the opening cysteine and the closing phenylalanine or tryptophan. A D gene is named only where the DNA matches it firmly. A clone size is listed for some rows: how often the clone was seen (once, few, many), or a class if it is expanded.

v_call	cdr3_length	d_call	j_call	clone_size	cdr3_aa	cdr3_nt
TRBV4-1	13	-	TRBJ2-1	once	CASSQETGYEQFF	TGCGCCAGCAGCCAAGAAACGGGGTATGAGCAGTTCTTC
TRBV9	17	TRBD1	TRBJ1-2	-	CASSPQITRGALYGYTF	TGTGCCAGCAGCCCCCAAATCACCAGGGGGGCATTGTATGGCTACACCTTC
TRBV21-1	13	-	TRBJ1-1	-	CASSEDRSTEAFF	TGTGCCAGCAGCGAAGACAGGAGCACTGAAGCTTTCTTT
TRBV5-1	14	-	TRBJ1-2	-	CASTPRGGNYGYTF	TGCGCCAGCACCCCGCGAGGCGGAAACTATGGCTACACCTTC
TRBV19	14	-	TRBJ2-5	-	CASKRVIGEETQYF	TGTGCCAGTAAACGGGTCATAGGGGAAGAGACCCAGTACTTC
TRBV5-6	16	-	TRBJ2-3	-	CASSLVLAVSTDTQYF	TGTGCCAGCAGCTTGGTTTTAGCGGTTAGCACAGATACGCAGTATTTT
TRBV13	16	TRBD2	TRBJ2-3	-	CASSLVAGGRTDTQYF	TGTGCCAGCAGCTTAGTAGCGGGGGGGCGTACAGATACGCAGTATTTT
TRBV28	10	-	TRBJ1-2	-	CASKLSGYTF	TGTGCCAGTAAGCTAAGTGGCTACACCTTC
TRBV10-3	19	TRBD2	TRBJ2-7	-	CAISESGLAGGKVVYEQYF	TGTGCCATCAGTGAGTCCGGACTAGCGGGGGGAAAGGTCGTCTACGAGCAGTACTTC
TRBV15	18	TRBD2	TRBJ2-1	-	CATSRDPELAGVYNEQFF	TGTGCCACCAGCAGAGATCCCGAGCTAGCGGGCGTATACAATGAGCAGTTCTTC
TRBV27	14	-	TRBJ2-3	-	CASSLRGFTDTQYF	TGTGCCAGCAGTTTACGAGGGTTCACAGATACGCAGTATTTT
TRBV5-8	17	TRBD2	TRBJ2-3	-	CASSLDGTSGFTDTQYF	TGTGCCAGCAGCTTGGACGGGACTAGCGGGTTCACAGATACGCAGTATTTT
TRBV4-1	19	-	TRBJ2-5	-	CASSQVLRSSMVHQETQYF	TGCGCCAGCAGCCAAGTACTACGAAGTTCGATGGTCCACCAAGAGACCCAGTACTTC
TRBV27	15	TRBD2	TRBJ2-5	-	CASSLSGRAPETQYF	TGTGCCAGCAGTTTGAGCGGGAGGGCCCCAGAGACCCAGTACTTC
TRBV7-8	15	-	TRBJ1-2	-	CASSPLLVRNYGYTF	TGTGCCAGCAGCCCCTTACTTGTACGGAACTATGGCTACACCTTC
TRBV11-2	14	TRBD2	TRBJ2-5	-	CASSLAGRGETQYF	TGTGCCAGCAGCTTAGCAGGGCGGGGGGAGACCCAGTACTTC
TRBV5-1	15	TRBD1	TRBJ1-4	-	CASSQLGTGGEKLFF	TGCGCCAGCAGTCAACTCGGGACAGGGGGCGAAAAACTGTTTTTT
TRBV5-8	14	-	TRBJ1-5	many	CASSPGQSNQPQHF	TGTGCCAGCAGCCCAGGACAGAGCAATCAGCCCCAGCATTTT
TRBV6-5	12	-	TRBJ1-2	-	CASSGSGYGYTF	TGTGCCAGCAGTGGCAGTGGCTATGGCTACACCTTC
TRBV6-5	14	-	TRBJ2-3	-	CASSYQGKTDTQYF	TGTGCCAGCAGTTACCAGGGGAAAACAGATACGCAGTATTTT
TRBV19	16	-	TRBJ1-3	-	CASSNRHELSGNTIYF	TGTGCCAGTAGTAACCGACACGAACTCTCTGGAAACACCATATATTTT
TRBV28	12	-	TRBJ1-3	-	CASSLSLRTIYF	TGTGCCAGCAGTTTAAGCCTTCGGACCATATATTTT
TRBV5-1	13	-	TRBJ2-7	-	CASSLQGSYEQYF	TGCGCCAGCAGCTTGCAGGGGTCCTACGAGCAGTACTTC
TRBV5-6	12	TRBD1	TRBJ2-7	-	CASSPDREEQYF	TGTGCCAGCAGCCCAGACAGGGAAGAGCAGTACTTC
TRBV2	16	-	TRBJ2-2	-	CASSDPAGPNTGELFF	TGTGCCAGCAGTGATCCCGCAGGGCCGAACACCGGGGAGCTGTTTTTT
TRBV2	13	TRBD1	TRBJ1-2	-	CASLTGHNYGYTF	TGTGCCAGCCTGACAGGGCATAACTATGGCTACACCTTC
TRBV5-4	13	TRBD1	TRBJ1-2	-	CASSLEGAHGYTF	TGTGCCAGCAGCTTGGAGGGGGCGCATGGCTACACCTTC
TRBV28	12	-	TRBJ2-1	-	CASNLGSNEQFF	TGTGCCAGCAATCTAGGCTCGAATGAGCAGTTCTTC
TRBV2	16	-	TRBJ2-3	-	CASSANRGREADTQYF	TGTGCCAGCAGTGCTAACAGGGGAAGGGAGGCAGATACGCAGTATTTT
TRBV4-1	15	-	TRBJ1-5	medium-sized	CASSQPRGNNQPQHF	TGCGCCAGCAGCCAACCCAGGGGAAACAATCAGCCCCAGCATTTT
TRBV28	11	-	TRBJ2-7	-	CASSHSYEQYF	TGTGCCAGCAGTCACTCCTACGAGCAGTACTTC
TRBV28	13	-	TRBJ2-5	-	CASSLPYKETQYF	TGTGCCAGCAGTTTACCCTATAAAGAGACCCAGTACTTC
TRBV7-9	14	-	TRBJ1-1	-	CASTLDSLNTEAFF	TGTGCCAGCACGCTCGACAGTTTGAACACTGAAGCTTTCTTT
TRBV6-5	13	TRBD2	TRBJ2-2	-	CASSSGGAGELFF	TGTGCCAGCAGCTCGGGAGGAGCGGGGGAGCTGTTTTTT
TRBV19	13	-	TRBJ1-2	-	CASSIAGLNGYTF	TGTGCCAGTAGTATCGCAGGGTTGAATGGCTACACCTTC
TRBV9	15	TRBD2	TRBJ2-7	-	CASSVDPAGAYEQYF	TGTGCCAGCAGCGTAGACCCGGCGGGGGCCTACGAGCAGTACTTC
TRBV7-9	16	TRBD1	TRBJ1-1	-	CASRRSGTGGRTEAFF	TGTGCCAGCAGACGGTCCGGGACAGGGGGTCGCACTGAAGCTTTCTTT
TRBV6-1	15	-	TRBJ1-4	-	CASSEWTARREKLFF	TGTGCCAGCAGTGAATGGACTGCCCGGCGGGAAAAACTGTTTTTT
TRBV14	13	TRBD2	TRBJ2-7	-	CASSQVSGGEQYF	TGTGCCAGCAGCCAAGTGTCGGGGGGCGAGCAGTACTTC
TRBV21-1	18	-	TRBJ1-5	-	CASSKYGANDGGNQPQHF	TGTGCCAGCAGCAAATATGGGGCCAACGACGGCGGCAATCAGCCCCAGCATTTT
TRBV9	12	TRBD1	TRBJ1-1	-	CASSVQQGEAFF	TGTGCCAGCAGCGTACAACAGGGGGAAGCTTTCTTT
TRBV9	16	-	TRBJ2-2	-	CASSVAPGLGTGELFF	TGTGCCAGCAGCGTAGCTCCGGGACTTGGCACCGGGGAGCTGTTTTTT
TRBV11-1	13	-	TRBJ1-2	-	CASSLDRQQGYTF	TGTGCCAGCAGCTTGGACCGACAGCAGGGCTACACCTTC
TRBV19	13	TRBD1	TRBJ1-5	-	CAARDRADQPQHF	TGTGCTGCTAGGGACAGGGCAGATCAGCCCCAGCATTTT
TRBV28	15	-	TRBJ2-5	-	CASSWGPAGEETQYF	TGTGCCAGCAGTTGGGGCCCCGCTGGAGAGGAGACCCAGTACTTC